A selection of T cell receptor beta chains follows, all from one sample in a study of radiation and T cells in renal cell carcinoma. The table came from immunoSEQ multiplex PCR; TCRdb's copy has only in-frame clones and leaves some out. The table lists approximately 49,000 clones, 75% to 85% of them singletons. Sequenced here: blood, sampled from a patient whose treatment included radiotherapy and nephrectomy. Receptor source: a woman in her sixties or seventies with renal cell carcinoma. Each CDR3 is given with its conserved first and last residue. D genes are given only for firm matches. Not all rows give a size; the values are once, few, many and, for expanded clones, a class.

J: TRBJ2-5
size: few
D: TRBD2
V: TRBV2
DNA: TGTGCCAGCAAGACCAGCGGGGGGCCGGGGCAAGAGACCCAGTACTTC
CDR3: CASKTSGGPGQETQYF

J: TRBJ1-2
size: few
D: .
V: TRBV6-1
DNA: TGTGCCAGCAGTGAACTAGACGGGGTCGATGGCTACACCTTC
CDR3: CASSELDGVDGYTF

J: TRBJ2-1
size: .
D: .
V: TRBV20-1
DNA: TGCTCTTGGGCTTACCGGAATGAGCAGTTCTTC
CDR3: CSWAYRNEQFF

J: TRBJ2-3
size: few
D: .
V: TRBV5-1
DNA: TGCGCCAGCAGCTGGGGAGGCATTCCTAGCACAGATACGCAGTATTTT
CDR3: CASSWGGIPSTDTQYF

J: TRBJ1-1
size: few
D: .
V: TRBV12-5
DNA: TGTGCTAGTGGTTTGGAGGGGGGCACTGAAGCTTTCTTT
CDR3: CASGLEGGTEAFF

J: TRBJ2-5
size: once
D: .
V: TRBV6-1
DNA: TGTGCCAGCAGTACCAGGTCCCATGGGGAGACCCAGTACTTC
CDR3: CASSTRSHGETQYF

J: TRBJ1-1
size: .
D: .
V: TRBV2
DNA: TGTGCCAGCAGTGGCGGCGCCGAAGGGACTGAAGCTTTCTTT
CDR3: CASSGGAEGTEAFF

J: TRBJ2-7
size: .
D: .
V: TRBV12-2
DNA: TGTGCAAGTCGCTTAGAGAGAGAGTTGCGGGGGGCCTCCTACGAGCAGTACTTC
CDR3: CASRLERELRGASYEQYF

J: TRBJ2-3
size: .
D: TRBD2
V: TRBV7-4
DNA: TGTGCCAGCAGCTTAGACTTTCTTAGCGGGAGTTCGGGGAACACAGATACGCAGTATTTT
CDR3: CASSLDFLSGSSGNTDTQYF

J: TRBJ2-7
size: .
D: .
V: TRBV6-5
DNA: TGTGCCAGCAGTTACTCGGGACGAAAGGGGTACGAGCAGTACTTC
CDR3: CASSYSGRKGYEQYF

J: TRBJ2-7
size: few
D: .
V: TRBV11-2
DNA: TGTGCCAGCAGTCGACAGACCTACGAGCAGTACTTC
CDR3: CASSRQTYEQYF

J: TRBJ1-1
size: many
D: .
V: TRBV19
DNA: TGTGCCAGTAGTATCCAGAAGAACACTGAAGCTTTCTTT
CDR3: CASSIQKNTEAFF

J: TRBJ2-2
size: .
D: TRBD1
V: TRBV4-3
DNA: TGCGCCAGCAGCCAAGAAGGGGACAGGTTCGCGAACACCGGGGAGCTGTTTTTT
CDR3: CASSQEGDRFANTGELFF

J: TRBJ2-2
size: .
D: TRBD2
V: TRBV5-6
DNA: TGTGCCAGCAGCTTGCTTAGCGGGATTCGGACCGGGGAGCTGTTTTTT
CDR3: CASSLLSGIRTGELFF

J: TRBJ2-1
size: .
D: TRBD2
V: TRBV19
DNA: TGTGCCAGTAGTCGGACTAGCGACTCCTACAATGAGCAGTTCTTC
CDR3: CASSRTSDSYNEQFF

J: TRBJ2-5
size: few
D: TRBD2
V: TRBV5-1
DNA: TGCGCCAGCAGCTTGGCCTATACCGGGGGGGGGCAAGAGACCCAGTACTTC
CDR3: CASSLAYTGGGQETQYF

J: TRBJ1-3
size: .
D: .
V: TRBV30
DNA: TGTGCCTTCATCGGGTACTCTGGAAACACCATATATTTT
CDR3: CAFIGYSGNTIYF

J: TRBJ1-5
size: many
D: .
V: TRBV7-8
DNA: TGTGCCAGCAGCCTGTCCCAGGCCCCCTCGCAGCCCCAGCATTTT
CDR3: CASSLSQAPSQPQHF

J: TRBJ1-2
size: .
D: TRBD1
V: TRBV4-1
DNA: TGCGCCAGCAGCCCCTTCCCCAAAAGTTTCGACAGGGGAGTCTATGGCTACACCTTC
CDR3: CASSPFPKSFDRGVYGYTF

J: TRBJ1-1
size: .
D: .
V: TRBV5-1
DNA: TGCGCCAGCAGCTTGGAGTCCAGAGGGCTTGAAGCTTTCTTT
CDR3: CASSLESRGLEAFF

J: TRBJ2-1
size: .
D: TRBD1
V: TRBV30
DNA: TGTGCCTGGAGCTACATCGACGGGACAGGGGGATCCAATGAGCAGTTCTTC
CDR3: CAWSYIDGTGGSNEQFF

J: TRBJ2-2
size: .
D: TRBD2
V: TRBV9
DNA: TGTGCCAGCAGCGTAGAAGGGAGACTAGCGGGGGCCGGGGAGCTGTTTTTT
CDR3: CASSVEGRLAGAGELFF

J: TRBJ2-7
size: .
D: .
V: TRBV5-1
DNA: TGCGCCAGCAGCCGGGACGGGGCACTCGAGCAGTACTTC
CDR3: CASSRDGALEQYF

J: TRBJ1-5
size: once
D: .
V: TRBV7-6
DNA: TGTGCCAGCAGCTTAGGGGCAGGGGATCAGCCCCAGCATTTT
CDR3: CASSLGAGDQPQHF

J: TRBJ2-7
size: few
D: TRBD1
V: TRBV19
DNA: TGTGCCAGTAGTGGGGGACAGGGGATCTACGAGCAGTACTTC
CDR3: CASSGGQGIYEQYF

J: TRBJ2-7
size: .
D: .
V: TRBV6-5
DNA: TGTGCCAGCAGGGACCGGGACGGTTCCTACGAGCAGTACTTC
CDR3: CASRDRDGSYEQYF